This is a list of T cell receptor beta chains from one sample in a study of a mutant IDH1 vaccine in newly diagnosed glioma. TCRdb's copy holds only in-frame clones and misses some; the assay was immunoSEQ multiplex PCR. The table includes around 64,000 clones, around 88% detected once. The material sequenced was peripheral blood mononuclear cells (PBMCs), taken from a glioma patient treated with radiotherapy, temozolomide or both. Receptors were obtained from a woman aged 18-29 years with glioma. Some clones in this sample may be carry-over from other donors' samples. CDR3s leave out the opening cysteine and the closing phenylalanine or tryptophan.

v_gene: TRBV4-1; len: 14; CDR3aa: ASSLPGSAGAQTQY
v_gene: TRBV18; len: 12; CDR3aa: ASSPTASTDTQY
v_gene: TRBV25-1; len: 15; CDR3aa: ASSALGTGLGSYGYT
v_gene: TRBV28; len: 13; CDR3aa: ASSLAGELNNEQF
v_gene: TRBV9; len: 16; CDR3aa: ASSGGLAGPVNTGELF
v_gene: TRBV11-2; len: 12; CDR3aa: ASRYTGTNTEAF
v_gene: TRBV7-9; len: 10; CDR3aa: ASSWVGTEAF
v_gene: TRBV30; len: 11; CDR3aa: AWSVSPHNEQF
v_gene: TRBV14; len: 11; CDR3aa: ASRPYLGETQY
v_gene: TRBV15; len: 13; CDR3aa: ATQPGTKLSGEQF
v_gene: TRBV29-1; len: 11; CDR3aa: SVRYRGGEKLF
v_gene: TRBV13; len: 12; CDR3aa: ASSLTGSPDTQY
v_gene: TRBV5-6; len: 12; CDR3aa: ASSRDSTAYEQY
v_gene: TRBV9; len: 12; CDR3aa: ASSATGGGGEAF
v_gene: TRBV6-5; len: 13; CDR3aa: ASSYVGDGYYEQY
v_gene: TRBV30; len: 11; CDR3aa: AWHLERRNGYT
v_gene: TRBV12-5; len: 14; CDR3aa: ASGLAPGTVDERQY
v_gene: TRBV5-6; len: 12; CDR3aa: ASSYGRDNSPLH
v_gene: TRBV13; len: 10; CDR3aa: ASSFPSLEAF
v_gene: TRBV9; len: 14; CDR3aa: ASSPASPGGGSGYT
v_gene: TRBV21-1; len: 18; CDR3aa: ASSKERRLAGGSTTDTQY
v_gene: TRBV29-1; len: 11; CDR3aa: SVLAGGRNIQY
v_gene: TRBV6-5; len: 13; CDR3aa: ASSWGVGGNQPQH
v_gene: TRBV7-2; len: 12; CDR3aa: ASSLGLAAYEQF
v_gene: TRBV30; len: 10; CDR3aa: AWSPQLEKLF
v_gene: TRBV20-1; len: 8; CDR3aa: SAWAGGYT
v_gene: TRBV2; len: 12; CDR3aa: ARHAAGAYNEQF
v_gene: TRBV9; len: 13; CDR3aa: ASSVAGQGGSEAF
v_gene: TRBV5-6; len: 17; CDR3aa: ASSTRDRDGRLGGNTIY
v_gene: TRBV6-5; len: 10; CDR3aa: ASTDGGPEAF
v_gene: TRBV27; len: 13; CDR3aa: ASSTGTGGSNGYT
v_gene: TRBV27; len: 12; CDR3aa: ATQKQGGSYEQY
v_gene: TRBV7-2; len: 11; CDR3aa: ASSVRGNQPQH
v_gene: TRBV6-5; len: 13; CDR3aa: ASSFGTASTDTQY
v_gene: TRBV5-6; len: 13; CDR3aa: ASSLGDRVNTEAF
v_gene: TRBV7-6; len: 12; CDR3aa: ASSLGTTTGELF
v_gene: TRBV6-1; len: 13; CDR3aa: ASMEQGATSNEQF
v_gene: TRBV7-9; len: 14; CDR3aa: ASSLAASISYNEQF
v_gene: TRBV6-5; len: 12; CDR3aa: ASSYSRLPGGYT
v_gene: TRBV11-1; len: 9; CDR3aa: ASTENTEAF